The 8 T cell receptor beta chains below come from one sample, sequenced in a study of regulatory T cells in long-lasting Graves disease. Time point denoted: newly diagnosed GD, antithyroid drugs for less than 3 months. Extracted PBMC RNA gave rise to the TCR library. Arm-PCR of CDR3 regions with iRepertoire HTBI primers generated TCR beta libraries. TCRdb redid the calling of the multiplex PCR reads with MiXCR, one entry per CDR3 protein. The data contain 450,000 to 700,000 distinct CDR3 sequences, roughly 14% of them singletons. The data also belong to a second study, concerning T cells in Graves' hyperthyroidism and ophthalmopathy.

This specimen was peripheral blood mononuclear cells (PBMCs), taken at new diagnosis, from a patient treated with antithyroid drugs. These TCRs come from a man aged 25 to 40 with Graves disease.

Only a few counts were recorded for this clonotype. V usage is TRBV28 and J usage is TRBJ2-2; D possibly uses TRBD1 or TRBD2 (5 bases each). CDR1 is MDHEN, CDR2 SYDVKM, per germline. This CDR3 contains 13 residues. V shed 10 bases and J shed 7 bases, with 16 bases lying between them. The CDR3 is CATLGTAGGELFF. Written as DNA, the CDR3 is TGTGCCACCTTGGGGACGGCCGGCGGGGAGCTGTTTTTT.

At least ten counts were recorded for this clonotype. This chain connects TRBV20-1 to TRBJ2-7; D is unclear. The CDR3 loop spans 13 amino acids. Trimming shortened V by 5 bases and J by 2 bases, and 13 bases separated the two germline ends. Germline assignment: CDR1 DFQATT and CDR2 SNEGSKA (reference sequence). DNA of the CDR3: TGCAGTGCTTCCCGGGCGAACACCTACGAGCAGTACTTC. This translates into CSASRANTYEQYF.

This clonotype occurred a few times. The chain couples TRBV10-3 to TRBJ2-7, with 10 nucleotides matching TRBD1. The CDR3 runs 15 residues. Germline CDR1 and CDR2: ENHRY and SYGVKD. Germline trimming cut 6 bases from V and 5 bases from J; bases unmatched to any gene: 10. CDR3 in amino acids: CAISPGGQGKNEQYF. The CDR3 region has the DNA TGTGCCATCAGCCCAGGGGGACAGGGGAAAAACGAGCAGTACTTC.

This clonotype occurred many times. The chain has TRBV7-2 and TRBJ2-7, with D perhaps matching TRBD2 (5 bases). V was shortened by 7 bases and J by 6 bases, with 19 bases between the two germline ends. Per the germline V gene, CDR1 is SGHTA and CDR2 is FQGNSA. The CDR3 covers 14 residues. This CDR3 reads CASTQTAGNGEQYF. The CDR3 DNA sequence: TGTGCCAGCACCCAAACGGCCGGGAACGGCGAGCAGTACTTC.

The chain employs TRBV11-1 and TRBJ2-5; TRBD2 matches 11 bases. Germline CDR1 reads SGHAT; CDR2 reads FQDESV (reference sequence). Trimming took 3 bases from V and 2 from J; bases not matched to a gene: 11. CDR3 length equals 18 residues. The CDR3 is CASSFGQFSGRAQETQYF. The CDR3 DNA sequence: TGTGCCAGCAGCTTCGGACAGTTTAGCGGGAGGGCTCAAGAGACCCAGTACTTC.

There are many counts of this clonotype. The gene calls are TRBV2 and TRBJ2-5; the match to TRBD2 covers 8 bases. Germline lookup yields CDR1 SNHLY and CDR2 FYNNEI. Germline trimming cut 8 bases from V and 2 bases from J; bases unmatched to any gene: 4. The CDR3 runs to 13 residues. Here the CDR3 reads CASLAGQQETQYF. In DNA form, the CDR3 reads TGTGCCAGCTTAGCGGGACAACAAGAGACCCAGTACTTC.

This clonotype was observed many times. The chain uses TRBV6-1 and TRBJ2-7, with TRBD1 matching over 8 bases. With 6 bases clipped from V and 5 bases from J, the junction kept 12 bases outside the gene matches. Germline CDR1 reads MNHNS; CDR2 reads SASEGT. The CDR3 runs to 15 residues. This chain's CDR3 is CASSPEGQALHEQYF. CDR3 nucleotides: TGTGCCAGCAGCCCAGAGGGACAGGCTTTACACGAGCAGTACTTC.

The CDR3 nucleotides read TGTGCCAGCACCTCCTTGGGAGCGGCCAAAAACATTCAGTACTTC. Amino acids: CASTSLGAAKNIQYF. The genes are TRBV27 and TRBJ2-4; D is perhaps TRBD2 (5 bases). CDR1 and CDR2 from the germline V gene are MNHEY and SMNVEV (reference sequence). This CDR3 region has 15 residues. V was clipped by 7 bases and J by 1 base, with 14 bases between them.